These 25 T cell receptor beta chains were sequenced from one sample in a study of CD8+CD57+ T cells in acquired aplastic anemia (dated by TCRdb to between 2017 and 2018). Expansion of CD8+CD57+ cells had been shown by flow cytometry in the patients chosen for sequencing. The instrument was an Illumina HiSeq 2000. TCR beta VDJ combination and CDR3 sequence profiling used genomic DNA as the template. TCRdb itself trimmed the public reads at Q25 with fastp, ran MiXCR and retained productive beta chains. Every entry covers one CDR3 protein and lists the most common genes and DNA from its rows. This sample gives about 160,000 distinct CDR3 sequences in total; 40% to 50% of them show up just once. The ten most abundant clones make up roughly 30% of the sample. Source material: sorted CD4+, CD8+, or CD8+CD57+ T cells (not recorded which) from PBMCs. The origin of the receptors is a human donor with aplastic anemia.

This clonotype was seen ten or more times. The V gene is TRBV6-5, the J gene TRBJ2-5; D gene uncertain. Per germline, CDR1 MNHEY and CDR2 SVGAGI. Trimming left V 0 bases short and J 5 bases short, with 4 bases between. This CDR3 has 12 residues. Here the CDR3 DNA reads TGTGCCAGCAGTTACTCGGGGGAGACCCAGTACTTC. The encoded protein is CASSYSGETQYF.

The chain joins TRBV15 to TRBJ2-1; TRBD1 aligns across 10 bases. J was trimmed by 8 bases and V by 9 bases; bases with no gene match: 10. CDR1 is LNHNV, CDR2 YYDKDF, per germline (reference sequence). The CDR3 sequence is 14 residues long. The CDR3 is CATCSGTGAYEQFF. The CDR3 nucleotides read TGTGCCACGTGCTCCGGGACAGGGGCATATGAGCAGTTCTTC.

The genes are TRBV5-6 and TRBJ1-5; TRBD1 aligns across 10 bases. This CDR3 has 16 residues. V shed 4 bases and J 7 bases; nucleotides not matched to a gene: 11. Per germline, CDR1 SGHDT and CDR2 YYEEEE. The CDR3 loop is CASSLRDRGILQPQHF. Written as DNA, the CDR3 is TGTGCCAGCAGCCTTAGGGACAGGGGTATTTTACAGCCCCAGCATTTT.

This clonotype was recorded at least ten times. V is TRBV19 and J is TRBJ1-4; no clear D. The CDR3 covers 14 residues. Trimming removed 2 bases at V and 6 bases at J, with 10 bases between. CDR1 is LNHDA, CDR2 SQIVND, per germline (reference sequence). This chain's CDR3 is CASSIRSADEKLFF. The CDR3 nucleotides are TGTGCCAGTAGTATAAGATCGGCCGATGAAAAACTGTTTTTT.

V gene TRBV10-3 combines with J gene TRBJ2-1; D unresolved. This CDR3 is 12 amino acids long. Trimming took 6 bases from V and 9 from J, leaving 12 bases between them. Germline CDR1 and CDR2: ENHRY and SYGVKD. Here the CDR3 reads CAIRGRVGEQFF. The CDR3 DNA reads TGTGCCATCAGAGGACGGGTGGGTGAGCAGTTCTTC.

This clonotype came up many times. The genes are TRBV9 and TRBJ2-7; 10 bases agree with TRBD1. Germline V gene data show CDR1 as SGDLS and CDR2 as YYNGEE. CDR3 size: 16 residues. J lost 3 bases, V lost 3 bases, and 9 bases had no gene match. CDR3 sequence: CASSEGIGQGVYEQYF. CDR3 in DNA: TGTGCCAGCAGCGAGGGGATAGGACAGGGGGTCTACGAGCAGTACTTC.

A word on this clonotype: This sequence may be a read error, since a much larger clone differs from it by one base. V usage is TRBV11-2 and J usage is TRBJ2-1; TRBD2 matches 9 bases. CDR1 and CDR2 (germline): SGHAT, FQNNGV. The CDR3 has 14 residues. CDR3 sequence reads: CASGPGLAGGEQSF. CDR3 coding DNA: TGTGCCAGCGGACCGGGACTAGCTGGTGGCGAGCAGTCCTTC.

CDR3 loop: CATSEDRFTEAFF. CDR3 DNA sequence: TGTGCCACCAGTGAAGATCGGTTCACTGAAGCTTTCTTT. The chain uses TRBV24-1 and TRBJ1-1; D ambiguous. The length of the CDR3 is 13 residues. Trimming left V 4 bases short and J 4 bases short, with 9 bases between. CDR1 and CDR2 from the germline V gene are KGHDR and SFDVKD.

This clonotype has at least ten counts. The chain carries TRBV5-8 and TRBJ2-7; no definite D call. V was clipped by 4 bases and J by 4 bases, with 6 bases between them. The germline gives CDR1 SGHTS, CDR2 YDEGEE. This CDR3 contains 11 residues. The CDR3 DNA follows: TGTGCCAGCAGCCCGTTGTACGAGCAGTACTTC. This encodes CASSPLYEQYF.

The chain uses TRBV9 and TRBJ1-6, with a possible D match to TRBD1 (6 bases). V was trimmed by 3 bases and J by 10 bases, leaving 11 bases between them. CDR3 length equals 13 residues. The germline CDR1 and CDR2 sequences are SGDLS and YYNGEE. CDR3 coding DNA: TGTGCCAGCAGCGGAGGGGGAGGCTCACCCCTCCACTTT. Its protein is CASSGGGGSPLHF.

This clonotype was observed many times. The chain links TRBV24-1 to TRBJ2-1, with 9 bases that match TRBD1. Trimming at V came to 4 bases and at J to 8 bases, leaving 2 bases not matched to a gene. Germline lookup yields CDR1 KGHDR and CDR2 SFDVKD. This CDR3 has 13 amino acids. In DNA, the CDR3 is TGTGCCACCAGTGACCGACAGGGGGATGAGCAGTTCTTC. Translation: CATSDRQGDEQFF.

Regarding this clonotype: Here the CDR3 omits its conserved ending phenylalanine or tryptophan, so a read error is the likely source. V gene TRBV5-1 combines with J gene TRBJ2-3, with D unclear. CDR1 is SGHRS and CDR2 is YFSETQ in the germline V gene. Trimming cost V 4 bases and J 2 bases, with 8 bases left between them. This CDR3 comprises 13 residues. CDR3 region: CASSVGTTDTQYL. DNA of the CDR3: TGCGCCAGCAGCGTAGGCACCACAGATACGCAGTATCTT.

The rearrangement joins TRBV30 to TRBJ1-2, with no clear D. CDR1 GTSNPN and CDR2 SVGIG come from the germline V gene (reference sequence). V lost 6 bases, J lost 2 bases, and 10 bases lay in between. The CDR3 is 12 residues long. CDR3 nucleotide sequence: TGTGCCTGCCCCGGGGTGAACTATGGCTACACCTTC. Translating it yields CACPGVNYGYTF.

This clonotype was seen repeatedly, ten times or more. The CDR3 spells CSVEDYNEQFF. The CDR3 coding sequence is TGCAGCGTTGAGGACTACAATGAGCAGTTCTTC. The gene calls are TRBV29-1 and TRBJ2-1; D gene uncertain. There are 11 residues in the CDR3. Germline V gene data show CDR1 as SQVTM and CDR2 as ANQGSEA. V was shortened by 3 bases and J by 3 bases, with 3 bases between the two germline ends.

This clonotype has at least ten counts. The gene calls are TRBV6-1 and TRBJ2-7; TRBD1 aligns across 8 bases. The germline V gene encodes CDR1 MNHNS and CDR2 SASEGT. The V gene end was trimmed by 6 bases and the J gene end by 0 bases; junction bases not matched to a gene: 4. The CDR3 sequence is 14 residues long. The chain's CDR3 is CASRTGVSSYEQYF. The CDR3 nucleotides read TGTGCCAGCAGGACAGGGGTCAGCTCCTACGAGCAGTACTTC.

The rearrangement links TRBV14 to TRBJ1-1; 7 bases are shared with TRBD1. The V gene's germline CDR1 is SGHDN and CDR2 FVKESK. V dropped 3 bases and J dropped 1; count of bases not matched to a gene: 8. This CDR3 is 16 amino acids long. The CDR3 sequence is CASSQVTRGENTEAFF. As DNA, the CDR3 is TGTGCCAGCAGCCAGGTCACCAGGGGGGAGAACACTGAAGCTTTCTTT.

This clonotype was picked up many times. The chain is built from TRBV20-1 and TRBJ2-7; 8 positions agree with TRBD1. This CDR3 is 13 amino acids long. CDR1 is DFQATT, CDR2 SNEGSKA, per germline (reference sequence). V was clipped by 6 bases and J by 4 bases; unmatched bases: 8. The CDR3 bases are TGCAGTGCCGAGGGGCAGGGGGCTTACGAGCAGTACTTC. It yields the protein CSAEGQGAYEQYF.

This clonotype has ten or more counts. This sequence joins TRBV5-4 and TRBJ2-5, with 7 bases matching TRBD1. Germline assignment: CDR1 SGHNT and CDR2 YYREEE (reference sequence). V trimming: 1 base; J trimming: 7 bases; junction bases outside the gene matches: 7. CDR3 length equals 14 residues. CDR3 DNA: TGTGCCAGCAGCTTGTGGGACAGTGATGGGACCCAGTACTTC. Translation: CASSLWDSDGTQYF.

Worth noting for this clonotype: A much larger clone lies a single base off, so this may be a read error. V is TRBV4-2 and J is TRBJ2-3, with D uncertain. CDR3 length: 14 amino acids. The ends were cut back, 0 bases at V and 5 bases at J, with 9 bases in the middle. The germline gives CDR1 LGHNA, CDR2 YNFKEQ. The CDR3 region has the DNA TGTGCCAGCAGCCAAGACCTCCAGGAAGATACGCAGTATTTT. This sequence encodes CASSQDLQEDTQYF.

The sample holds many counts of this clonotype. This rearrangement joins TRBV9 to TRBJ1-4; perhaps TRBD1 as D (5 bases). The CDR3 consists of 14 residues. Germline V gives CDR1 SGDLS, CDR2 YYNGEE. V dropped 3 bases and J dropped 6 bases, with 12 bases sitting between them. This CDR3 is CASSGRDSDEKLFF. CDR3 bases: TGTGCCAGCAGCGGCCGGGACTCGGATGAAAAACTGTTTTTT.

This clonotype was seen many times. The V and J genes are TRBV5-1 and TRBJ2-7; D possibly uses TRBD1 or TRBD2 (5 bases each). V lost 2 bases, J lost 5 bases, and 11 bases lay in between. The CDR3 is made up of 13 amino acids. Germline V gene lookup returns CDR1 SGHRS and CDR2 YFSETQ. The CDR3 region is CASSLPGHDEQYF. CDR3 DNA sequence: TGCGCCAGCAGCTTACCGGGGCACGACGAGCAGTACTTC. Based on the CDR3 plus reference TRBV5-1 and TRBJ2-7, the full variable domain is KAGVTQTPRYLIKTRGQQVTLSCSPISGHRSVSWYQQTPGQGLQFLFEYFSETQRNKGNFPGRFSGRQFSNSRSEMNVSTLELGDSALYLCASSLPGHDEQYFGPGTRLTVT.

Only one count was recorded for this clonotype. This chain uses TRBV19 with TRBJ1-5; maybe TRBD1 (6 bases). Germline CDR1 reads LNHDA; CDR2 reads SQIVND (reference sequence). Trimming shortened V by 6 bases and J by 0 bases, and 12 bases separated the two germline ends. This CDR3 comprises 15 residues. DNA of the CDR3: TGTGCCAGTAGGCCGAAGGGGGGTAGCAATCAGCCCCAGCATTTT. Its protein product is CASRPKGGSNQPQHF.

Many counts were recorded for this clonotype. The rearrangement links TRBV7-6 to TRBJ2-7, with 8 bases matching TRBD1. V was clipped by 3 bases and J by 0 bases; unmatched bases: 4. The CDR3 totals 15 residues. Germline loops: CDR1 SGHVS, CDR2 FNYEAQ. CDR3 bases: TGTGCCAGCAGCTTGGGACAGGAACTCTCCTACGAGCAGTACTTC. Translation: CASSLGQELSYEQYF. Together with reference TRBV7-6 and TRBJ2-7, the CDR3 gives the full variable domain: GAGVSQSPRYKVTKRGQDVALRCDPISGHVSLYWYRQALGQGPEFLTYFNYEAQQDKSGLPNDRFSAERPEGSISTLTIQRTEQRDSAMYRCASSLGQELSYEQYFGPGTRLTVT.

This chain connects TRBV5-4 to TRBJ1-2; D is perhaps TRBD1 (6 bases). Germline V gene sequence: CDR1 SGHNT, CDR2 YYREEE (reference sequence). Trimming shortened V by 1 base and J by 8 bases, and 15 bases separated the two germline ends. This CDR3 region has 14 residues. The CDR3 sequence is CASSLSSGVGGYTF. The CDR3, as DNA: TGTGCCAGCAGCTTGTCGTCAGGGGTGGGAGGCTACACCTTC.

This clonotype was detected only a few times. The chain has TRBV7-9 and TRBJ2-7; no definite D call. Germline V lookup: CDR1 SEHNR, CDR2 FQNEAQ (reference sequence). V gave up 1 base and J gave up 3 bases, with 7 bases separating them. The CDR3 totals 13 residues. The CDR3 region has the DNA TGTGCCAGCAGCTTAGAACAGCTCTACGAGCAGTACTTC. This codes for CASSLEQLYEQYF. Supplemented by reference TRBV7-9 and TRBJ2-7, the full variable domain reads DTGVSQNPRHKITKRGQNVTFRCDPISEHNRLYWYRQTLGQGPEFLTYFQNEAQLEKSRLLSDRFSAERPKGSFSTLEIQRTEQGDSAMYLCASSLEQLYEQYFGPGTRLTVT.